These 11 T cell receptor beta chains share one sample of origin, sequenced in a study of T cell repertoires in cytomegalovirus infection. MiXCR, run by TCRdb on the reads, gives a single entry per CDR3 protein. The sample has about 350,000 distinct CDR3 sequences; about a third are singletons. These receptors' antigens are unknown. Sequencing was performed on cultured PBMCs, taken from culture after CMV antigen stimulation. The receptor set was obtained from a human donor in good health (CMV status not recorded). Some clones in this sample may be carry-over from other donors' samples.

This clonotype was seen a few times. V gene TRBV7-2 combines with J gene TRBJ1-2, with 8 nucleotides matching TRBD1. The J segment lost 2 bases and the V segment lost 0 bases, leaving 8 bases of the junction unmatched. This CDR3 has 17 residues. Germline V CDR1 and CDR2: SGHTA, FQGNSA. For the CDR3, the DNA is TGTGCCAGCAGCTTAGCGGCCGCAGGGGGCGTAAACTATGGCTACACCTTC. This encodes CASSLAAAGGVNYGYTF.

This rearrangement joins TRBV28 to TRBJ1-2; 7 bases align to TRBD1. From germline, CDR1 is MDHEN and CDR2 SYDVKM. J was trimmed by 4 bases and V by 6 bases; bases with no gene match: 8. CDR3 size: 14 residues. For the CDR3, the DNA is TGTGCCAGCAGCACACCGGGACAGCTCTATGGCTACACCTTC. This translates into CASSTPGQLYGYTF.

This clonotype came up a few times. V is TRBV28 and J is TRBJ2-3, with a weak D call TRBD2 (6 bases). V was cut by 6 bases and J by 4 bases, with 14 bases left in between. The CDR3 loop spans 14 amino acids. In germline, CDR1 is MDHEN, CDR2 SYDVKM. This chain's CDR3 is CASRGGGVPDTQYF. The CDR3 nucleotides are TGTGCCAGCAGGGGCGGAGGGGTGCCAGATACGCAGTATTTT.

This chain uses TRBV5-1 with TRBJ2-5, with TRBD1 identical over 9 bases. The length of the CDR3 is 15 residues. Germline V gene sequence: CDR1 SGHRS, CDR2 YFSETQ. Germline trimming cut 4 bases from V and 5 bases from J; bases unmatched to any gene: 9. CDR3 sequence (DNA): TGCGCCAGCAGCCCGCAGACAGGGGGATTGGAGACCCAGTACTTC. Translated: CASSPQTGGLETQYF.

This clonotype was seen a handful of times. The rearrangement links TRBV30 to TRBJ1-2, with D possibly matching TRBD1 (5 bases). The germline V gene encodes CDR1 GTSNPN and CDR2 SVGIG (reference sequence). This CDR3 contains 11 residues. Trimming took off 6 bases at V and 7 bases at J, with 12 bases between the two ends. CDR3 amino acids: CACWWGGGYTF. The CDR3 coding sequence is TGTGCCTGCTGGTGGGGGGGTGGCTACACCTTC. Full variable domain (rest looked up from reference TRBV30 and TRBJ1-2): SQTIHQWPATLVQPVGSPLSLECTVEGTSNPNLYWYRQAAGRGLQLLFYSVGIGQISSEVPQNLSASRPQDRQFILSSKKLLLSDSGFYLCACWWGGGYTFGSGTRLTVV.

CDR3 protein: CASSQALNDYEQYF. DNA for the CDR3: TGCGCCAGCAGCCAAGCTCTGAATGATTACGAGCAGTACTTC. V usage is TRBV4-1 and J usage is TRBJ2-7; D gene unclear. The CDR3 has 14 amino acids. Trimming took off 1 base at V and 4 bases at J, with 11 bases between the two ends. Germline V gives CDR1 MGHRA, CDR2 YSYEKL.

This clonotype was picked up many times. The chain couples TRBV12-3 or TRBV12-4 to TRBJ1-1; no clear D. The CDR3 loop spans 13 amino acids. V lost 2 bases, J lost 1 base, and 5 bases lay in between. DNA of the CDR3: TGTGCCAGCAGTTTATTTGAGAACACTGAAGCTTTCTTT. It is translated as CASSLFENTEAFF.

This clonotype came up a few times. This chain links TRBV7-9 with TRBJ1-1, with D maybe TRBD1 (6 bases). Germline V gene lookup returns CDR1 SEHNR and CDR2 FQNEAQ (reference sequence). The V gene lost 4 bases and the J gene lost 8 bases, with 17 bases spanning the gap. The CDR3 covers 14 residues. The CDR3 loop reads CASSSRQRGGEAFF. The CDR3 DNA is TGTGCCAGCAGCTCCCGGCAGAGGGGGGGGGAAGCTTTCTTT.

The V and J genes are TRBV6-1 and TRBJ2-7; 12 bases line up with TRBD2. In germline, CDR1 is MNHNS, CDR2 SASEGT. The junction had 8 bases not matched to a gene; V was cut back by 6 bases and J by 5 bases. There are 15 residues in the CDR3. The CDR3 region is CASSLLAGGPHEQYF. The CDR3, as DNA: TGTGCCAGCAGCCTTCTAGCGGGAGGGCCCCACGAGCAGTACTTC.

This clonotype was observed a few times. The chain carries TRBV14 and TRBJ2-7, with 9 bases aligning to TRBD2. V trimming: 3 bases; J trimming: 2 bases; junction bases outside the gene matches: 5. Germline V CDR1 and CDR2: SGHDN, FVKESK. The CDR3 is 15 amino acids. The CDR3 coding sequence is TGTGCCAGCAGCCACGGACTAGCGAAAGCCTACGAGCAGTACGTC. As protein: CASSHGLAKAYEQYV.

The genes are TRBV6-6 and TRBJ2-1; 11 bases map to TRBD2. The CDR3 totals 16 residues. V shed 6 bases, J shed 5 bases, and the junction held 9 bases outside the gene matches. Germline CDR1 and CDR2: MNHNY and SVGAGI (reference sequence). DNA for the CDR3: TGTGCCAGCAGAGCCGGGACTAGCGGACCCCACAATGAGCAGTTCTTC. This encodes CASRAGTSGPHNEQFF.